Shown below are 18 T cell receptor beta chains from a single sample sequenced in a study of T cell changes during pregnancy in multiple sclerosis. The repertoire was sequenced with immunoSEQ multiplex PCR; TCRdb's copy has only in-frame clones and lacks some. The table has some 80,000 clones, 85% to 95% seen once. The sequenced sample was CD4+ T cells from peripheral blood mononuclear cells, obtained after pregnancy. These receptors came from a female donor with multiple sclerosis, enrolled in a pregnancy study.

The genes are TRBV7-2 and TRBJ2-7; TRBD2 matches 7 bases. The V segment lost 0 bases and the J segment 3 bases; nucleotides outside the gene matches: 2. This CDR3 region has 14 residues. Germline CDR1 and CDR2: SGHTA and FQGNSA. The CDR3 region has the DNA TGTGCCAGCAGCTTAGCCCCTAGCGGCTACGAGCAGTACTTC. Translating it yields CASSLAPSGYEQYF.

The chain has TRBV20-1 and TRBJ2-1; no firm D call. V lost 4 bases and J lost 10, with 8 bases in between. This CDR3 comprises 10 residues. The germline V gene has CDR1 DFQATT and CDR2 SNEGSKA (reference sequence). CDR3 in amino acids: CSAIAVEQFF. The CDR3 nucleotides read TGCAGTGCTATCGCAGTGGAGCAGTTCTTC.

In its sample, this clone was seen once. This chain uses TRBV5-4 with TRBJ2-7, with unresolved D. The V end was cut by 0 bases, the J end by 6 bases, with 13 bases between. The CDR3 is made up of 14 amino acids. Germline-derived CDR1 and CDR2 are SGHNT and YYREEE (reference sequence). CDR3 amino acids: CASSLELTDGEQYF. The CDR3, as DNA: TGTGCCAGCAGCTTGGAACTAACCGACGGCGAGCAGTACTTC.

The V gene is TRBV19, the J gene TRBJ1-5; D possibly corresponds to TRBD1 (5 bases). The V end was cut by 9 bases, the J end by 1 base, with 16 bases between. Germline loops: CDR1 LNHDA, CDR2 SQIVND (reference sequence). This CDR3 region has 15 residues. This CDR3 reads CASHGGSWSNQPQHF. CDR3 sequence (DNA): TGTGCCAGCCACGGGGGGTCGTGGAGCAATCAGCCCCAGCATTTT.

The chain links TRBV7-2 to TRBJ1-5, with no clear D. V lost 1 base to trimming and J lost 2 bases, with 9 bases between them. The CDR3 extends over 15 amino acids. Germline V gene data show CDR1 as SGHTA and CDR2 as FQGNSA. Here the CDR3 reads CASSLGHWGNQPQHF. The CDR3 DNA reads TGTGCCAGCAGCTTAGGACACTGGGGCAATCAGCCCCAGCATTTT.

The count of this clone is one. This chain joins TRBV30 and TRBJ2-5; 10 nucleotides align to TRBD2. The germline gives CDR1 GTSNPN, CDR2 SVGIG (reference sequence). With 0 bases clipped from V and 1 base from J, the junction kept 2 bases outside the gene matches. This CDR3 is 15 amino acids long. The CDR3, as DNA: TGTGCCTGGAGTGTACTAGCGGGACCCCAAGAGACCCAGTACTTC. Amino acid sequence: CAWSVLAGPQETQYF.

V gene TRBV5-1 combines with J gene TRBJ2-3; 12 bases are a match to TRBD1. CDR1 is SGHRS and CDR2 is YFSETQ in the germline V gene. With 3 bases clipped from V and 5 bases from J, the junction kept 4 bases outside the gene matches. This CDR3 has 15 amino acids. The CDR3 coding sequence is TGCGCCAGCAGCTCGGGACAGGGGGCCGGAGATACGCAGTATTTT. Its translation: CASSSGQGAGDTQYF.

The chain couples TRBV7-8 to TRBJ2-7; D unclear. This CDR3 region has 16 residues. The V end was cut by 1 base, the J end by 4 bases, with 17 bases between. Germline V gene data show CDR1 as SGHVS and CDR2 as FQNEAQ. CDR3 nucleotides: TGTGCCAGCAGCTTAGTCGACCTAGTCAGTGGTTACGAGCAGTACTTC. This translates into CASSLVDLVSGYEQYF.

The rearrangement uses TRBV5-1 and TRBJ2-7; TRBD2 aligns across 12 bases. This CDR3 contains 15 residues. The V and J ends lost 4 bases and 4 bases, in that order; junction bases with no gene match: 6. The germline V gene has CDR1 SGHRS and CDR2 YFSETQ. The CDR3 spells CASSLRLAGVYEQYF. The CDR3 DNA sequence: TGCGCCAGCAGCCTACGACTAGCGGGAGTGTACGAGCAGTACTTC.

The rearrangement uses TRBV5-6 and TRBJ2-3; 8 bases agree with TRBD2. V was clipped by 0 bases and J by 2 bases; unmatched bases: 5. This CDR3 has 16 residues. Germline V lookup: CDR1 SGHDT, CDR2 YYEEEE. CDR3 sequence: CASSLEASGFTDTQYF. The CDR3 nucleotides are TGTGCCAGCAGCTTGGAGGCTAGCGGGTTCACAGATACGCAGTATTTT.

This clone was picked up one time. The chain links TRBV28 to TRBJ2-5, with 7 bases matching TRBD1. J was trimmed by 0 bases and V by 10 bases; bases with no gene match: 11. The V gene's germline CDR1 is MDHEN and CDR2 SYDVKM. The CDR3 runs 15 residues. Here the CDR3 reads CAITYGTAYQETQYF. For the CDR3, the DNA is TGTGCCATCACCTACGGGACAGCGTACCAAGAGACCCAGTACTTC. Looking up the rest from reference TRBV28 and TRBJ2-5 gives the full variable domain: DVKVTQSSRYLVKRTGEKVFLECVQDMDHENMFWYRQDPGLGLRLIYFSYDVKMKEKGDIPEGYSVSREKKERFSLILESASTNQTSMYLCAITYGTAYQETQYFGPGTRLLVL.

V gene TRBV27 combines with J gene TRBJ1-1, with 7 bases matching TRBD1. With 5 bases clipped from V and 4 bases from J, the junction kept 16 bases outside the gene matches. There are 17 residues in the CDR3. Germline values: CDR1 MNHEY, CDR2 SMNVEV (reference sequence). The CDR3 here is CASSPTALGGRGTEAFF. The CDR3 region has the DNA TGTGCCAGCAGTCCAACCGCTTTAGGGGGCCGTGGCACTGAAGCTTTCTTT.

With regard to this clone: A read error may account for a junction end that differs from germline. The chain joins TRBV7-7 to TRBJ2-1; 7 nucleotides line up with TRBD1. This CDR3 region has 13 residues. CDR1 SSHAT and CDR2 FNYEAQ come from the germline V gene (reference sequence). CDR3 bases: TGTGCTAGCAGCTTAGAGGGACAGAGCGAGCAGTTCTTC. It specifies CASSLEGQSEQFF. The full variable domain, completed using reference TRBV7-7 and TRBJ2-1, is GAGVSQSPRYKVTKRGQDVTLRCDPISSHATLYWYQQALGQGPEFLTYFNYEAQPDKSGLPSDRFSAERPEGSISTLTIQRTEQRDSAMYRCASSLEGQSEQFFGPGTRLTVL.

The chain combines TRBV6-5 with TRBJ2-7; 15 nucleotides align to TRBD2. The CDR3 contains 14 residues. Germline values: CDR1 MNHEY, CDR2 SVGAGI. The ends lost 7 bases at V and 4 bases at J; junction bases unmatched: 2. For the CDR3, the DNA is TGTGCCAGCACCGGACTAGCGGGAGGGTACGAGCAGTACTTC. Protein: CASTGLAGGYEQYF.

The V gene is TRBV5-1, the J gene TRBJ2-3, with 8 bases fitting TRBD2. Germline V gives CDR1 SGHRS, CDR2 YFSETQ. After removal of 4 bases from V and 1 base from J, the junction contained 2 bases not matched to a gene. This CDR3 comprises 14 residues. The CDR3, as DNA: TGCGCCAGCAGCGAGGGACTAGGCACAGATACGCAGTATTTT. It codes for CASSEGLGTDTQYF.

This rearrangement joins TRBV19 to TRBJ1-5; D ambiguous. Trimming removed 0 bases from V and 3 bases from J, with 12 bases in between. From germline, CDR1 is LNHDA and CDR2 SQIVND (reference sequence). This CDR3 comprises 16 residues. The CDR3 DNA reads TGTGCCAGTAGTATAGAACCGGGGTCCCTCAATCAGCCCCAGCATTTT. This encodes CASSIEPGSLNQPQHF.

The chain has TRBV29-1 and TRBJ2-3; D gene uncertain. Germline V CDR1 and CDR2: SQVTM, ANQGSEA. This CDR3 is built from 12 residues. V was pared by 3 bases and J by 1 base, with 5 bases between. DNA for the CDR3: TGCAGCGTTGATCGAGGCACAGATACGCAGTATTTT. This codes for CSVDRGTDTQYF.

The CDR3 is CASSLKQGWNQPQHF. The CDR3 nucleotides read TGTGCCAGCAGTTTGAAACAGGGGTGGAATCAGCCCCAGCATTTT. V gene TRBV6-6 combines with J gene TRBJ1-5; TRBD1 agrees at 7 bases. The CDR3 runs 15 residues. Germline CDR1 and CDR2: MNHNY and SVGAGI (reference sequence). Trimming removed 4 bases from V and 4 bases from J; junction bases left unmatched: 7.